The 7 T cell receptor beta chains below all came from one sample that was sequenced in a study of blood T cell repertoires in COVID-19. Libraries were prepared by immunoSEQ multiplex PCR; TCRdb keeps only in-frame clonotypes and omits some of them. Of more than 200,000 clones in the sample, around 81% were seen once. The source material was PBMCs or T cells enriched from blood (not recorded which). These receptor sequences come from a man in his thirties or forties with acute COVID-19.

This chain joins TRBV5-6 and TRBJ1-1; no reliable D call. V lost 4 bases and J 12 bases, leaving 16 bases between the germline ends. CDR1 and CDR2 from the germline V gene are SGHDT and YYEEEE. This CDR3 is built from 12 residues. CDR3 coding DNA: TGTGCCAGCAGCCCATTAGGGCGCGGGACTTTCTTT. This encodes CASSPLGRGTFF.

This chain uses TRBV11-2 with TRBJ2-1, with 9 bases matching TRBD2. V lost 2 bases to trimming and J lost 5 bases; unmatched junction nucleotides: 7. Germline assignment: CDR1 SGHAT and CDR2 FQNNGV. CDR3 length equals 16 residues. CDR3 sequence: CASSLRSGGPDNEQFF. The CDR3 coding sequence is TGTGCCAGCAGCTTACGTAGCGGGGGACCCGACAATGAGCAGTTCTTC.

The J gene is TRBJ2-1, the V gene TRBV3-1 (or the pseudogene TRBV3-2); TRBD1 agrees at 7 bases. The CDR3 totals 12 residues. Unmatched junction bases numbered 4, after V lost 3 bases and J lost 11 bases. Germline V gene lookup returns CDR1 LGHDT and CDR2 YNNKEL (reference sequence). CDR3 sequence reads: CASSHRDSQQFF. In nucleotides, the CDR3 is TGTGCCAGCAGCCACCGGGACAGTCAGCAGTTCTTC.

The count of this clone is one. This rearrangement joins TRBV5-1 to TRBJ2-3; D call uncertain. V lost 4 bases and J 2 bases, leaving 14 bases between the germline ends. The length of the CDR3 is 15 residues. From germline, CDR1 is SGHRS and CDR2 YFSETQ. The CDR3 bases are TGCGCCAGCAGCCCCAATGTAGCCTCCACAGATACGCAGTATTTT. This codes for CASSPNVASTDTQYF.

The chain joins TRBV6-1 to TRBJ1-2; 11 bases are shared with TRBD1. With 3 bases clipped from V and 8 bases from J, the junction kept 5 bases outside the gene matches. CDR1 is MNHNS, CDR2 SASEGT, per germline. The CDR3 spans 14 residues. DNA for the CDR3: TGTGCCAGCAGTGAGGACAGGGGGCCGAGCGGCTACACCTTC. Translated: CASSEDRGPSGYTF.

This clone was found once. V usage is TRBV4-1 and J usage is TRBJ2-3, with TRBD2 as a possible D gene (6 bases). Germline CDR1 and CDR2: MGHRA and YSYEKL. V gave up 0 bases and J gave up 7 bases, with 17 bases separating them. The CDR3 has 16 residues. The CDR3 region has the DNA TGCGCCAGCAGCCAAGATTTAGGATTGGGGGGACATACGCAGTATTTT. Its protein product is CASSQDLGLGGHTQYF.

The V call is TRBV7-9, the J call TRBJ1-2; TRBD1 matches 10 bases. After removal of 1 base from V and 6 bases from J, the junction contained 14 bases not matched to a gene. The germline CDR1 and CDR2 sequences are SEHNR and FQNEAQ (reference sequence). This CDR3 spans 18 amino acids. DNA of the CDR3: TGTGCCAGCAGCTTAGATCCCCGACAGGGGGCGACTAGTGATGGCTACACCTTC. This translates into CASSLDPRQGATSDGYTF. The variable domain in full, with the rest retrieved from reference TRBV7-9 and TRBJ1-2, is DTGVSQNPRHKITKRGQNVTFRCDPISEHNRLYWYRQTLGQGPEFLTYFQNEAQLEKSRLLSDRFSAERPKGSFSTLEIQRTEQGDSAMYLCASSLDPRQGATSDGYTFGSGTRLTVV.